A single T cell receptor beta chain is shown here with its context. Its specific antigen is unknown. In total, just over 650 healthy bone marrow donors made up the cohort. Cohort members were all nominally healthy when sampled, although unrecorded immune exposures were likely present. The donor tested CMV seronegative, placing the donor among the 350 or so seronegative members of the cohort. A peripheral blood sample was provided by each donor, and peripheral blood mononuclear cells were used for TCR beta sequencing. Genomic DNA extraction from the blood cell samples was performed with the Qiagen DNeasy Blood Extraction Kit. The sample comes from a study of cytomegalovirus exposure and HLA in healthy donors (dated 2017 in TCRdb). In terms of the full investigation: An earlier analysis of roughly 610 of the donors reported 250 to 300 Gb of sequence data and 117 million unique TCR beta sequences obtained from around 190 million T cells. The aim of the study was to test whether cataloging public T cell receptors could identify signatures of past pathogen exposure. Rather than using new phenotypic data, the later analysis identified candidate immune exposures from TCR beta sequences and from how often those sequences occurred across donors. All discovery cohort repertoires had been generated using a single sequencing platform. A separate validation cohort of about 110 different subjects was used in addition to the 666-subject first cohort. An early release that covered several hundred HLA-typed donors contained about 290 gigabases of sequencing data and tens of millions of unique TCR sequences. A later genetic analysis took genome-wide SNP genotypes for about 55% of the 666 donors and used that subset as a discovery cohort. Using immunosequencing, the study profiled T cell repertoires from 640 or so subjects and related those repertoires to cytomegalovirus serostatus. On average, about 240,000 unique TCR beta nucleotide sequences were sequenced per donor among 350 to 400 genotyped donors of the cohort, with 15% to 20% of those sequences being non-productive. Because of strong linkage in the cohort, roughly five DR-DQ haplotypes were treated as single units for association and clustering. Class I and class II HLA loci were covered by the typing at four-digit resolution. Donor age, sex, ethnicity and CMV serostatus were compiled alongside the repertoire data. A later analysis re-examined previously published TCR beta repertoires from several hundred donors and added high-resolution HLA genotyping to investigate patterns of TCR occurrence. To predict cytomegalovirus infection status, the study brought together high-throughput TCR immunosequencing, statistical association of individual TCRs with disease status, and machine learning. An earlier analysis of 587 of the donors applied high-throughput TCR beta sequencing to assess whether each TCR beta V gene segment acted as functional or pseudogenic. Typing coverage varied by locus: roughly 629-640 donors for A, B, C, DRB1 and DQB1; roughly 500 for DQA1; over 600 for DPA1; some 470 for DPB1. Of the 300 to 500 genotyped donors, 75% to 85% were placed in the genetic ancestry cluster associated with self-reported Caucasian donors. Findings and caveats that apply to the study as a whole: The cohort was sequenced for TCR beta chains only, and without alpha or paired-chain data the features that could be detected were limited. In both the original and validation cohorts, the classifier was reported to diagnose cytomegalovirus status with high specificity and sensitivity. In a later analysis, HLA-associated TCR beta chains were found to be more clonally expanded and to have lower generation probabilities than equally common non-associated chains. According to the authors, the approach could potentially be generalized to other disease states and immunological phenotypes. A later analysis reported that several top co-occurrence clusters appeared linked to parvovirus B19, influenza, CMV and Epstein-Barr virus. HLA typing was unavailable for some donors at each locus, so association tests used only the typed subset. The presence/absence analyses assumed that sequencing depth was roughly uniform across donors, and that assumption may not be true. According to a later analysis, TCR association rates differed among HLA loci, with DRB1 alleles showing the most associated TCRs and HLA-C alleles showing the fewest. A further reported finding was that TCR beta sequences accurately predicted the HLA-A and HLA-B alleles for most subjects in the first cohort. In vitro tests confirmed that three of the cytomegalovirus-associated TCR beta chains recognize cytomegalovirus antigens. In a later genetic analysis, fewer N-insertions in productive TCRs were reported among donors in an Asian-associated ancestry cluster than the roughly 710-donor mean. A group of highly shared sequence variants was considered likely to be a technical artifact of the sequencing pipeline. A later analysis associated about 17,000 TCR beta sequences with specific HLA alleles at a false discovery rate of 0.05. Some IMGT-functional V segments, including TRBV6-2 and TRBV6-3, could not be distinguished by the 87-base-pair reads and were therefore excluded. In an earlier analysis of approximately 600 of the donors, most TCR beta V segments were observed in productive rearrangements about 90% or about 30% of the time, broadly matching IMGT annotations. A total of about 180 TCR beta chains were listed by the study as associated with cytomegalovirus. CMV serostatus was the only immune exposure information available for the cohort. Most TCR sequences were seen in very few donors, while some public TCRs were found in many individuals. Because counts were too low, seventeen rarely observed V segments, including chromosome 9 orphons, were left out of the earlier analysis of 500 to 750 of the donors. In a later analysis, most CMV-associated TCR beta chains were found to appear HLA-restricted, with HLA associations seemingly driven largely by CMV exposure. When HLA alleles, especially DR and DQ, strongly co-occurred, TCR associations were difficult to assign to individual alleles. Correlated functional status among segregating V segments might be attributable to linkage disequilibrium, but an unknown experimental factor could not be ruled out. In a later genetic analysis, a missense DCLRE1C variant was associated with V-gene and J-gene trimming of TCR beta chains, and the association was replicated in an independent cohort.

Trimming takes 4 bases from V and 0 bases from J, and the germline ends sit 16 bases apart. According to the germline V gene (reference sequence), CDR1 reads GTSNPN and CDR2 reads SVGIG. The CDR3 covers 16 residues, taking in both the cysteine and the phenylalanine. The DNA shown is the 48-base CDR3, in frame from base 1. The protocol used for the library was the immunoSEQ multiplex PCR assay. A mixture of 60 forward primers for TCR Vbeta segments and 13 reverse primers for TCR Jbeta segments was used in the multiplex PCR. A multiplex PCR assay on genomic DNA amplified the CDR3 region of rearranged TCR beta genes. The amplified TCR beta libraries were sequenced on the Illumina HiSeq System as 87-base-pair reads. Per the source publication's procedure: In a later analysis, some 80 million unique TCR beta chains were counted across the 500 to 850 repertoires, and roughly 10 million of these chains were shared by at least two donors. A nearest-neighbor algorithm error-corrected the raw reads and collapsed the reads into unique sequences, merging closely related sequences to remove PCR and sequencing errors. To assign V, D and J gene segments, CDR3 sequences were aligned to IMGT reference sequences. For a sequence to be retained, at least a six-nucleotide match to both a V gene segment and a J gene segment was required. A rearrangement was called productive if the CDR3 had no stop codons and remained in frame with V and J, and every other rearrangement was called non-productive. CDR3 was defined by IMGT convention, running from the second conserved V-encoded cysteine to the conserved J-encoded phenylalanine. Sequences without an unambiguous match to a single V gene segment were excluded from the earlier analysis of approximately 600 of the donors. An earlier analysis of just under 600 of the donors called V segments functional above 56.7% productive rearrangements and segregating when the between-donor standard deviation exceeded 5%. To diagnose cytomegalovirus status from the catalog of TCR beta chain sequences, a statistical classification framework was built. In a later analysis, V and J genes were assigned by comparing TCR nucleotide sequences against IMGT/GENE-DB human TR gene sequences. In a later analysis, CDR3 sequences and most-parsimonious VDJ recombination scenarios were assigned using the TCRdist pipeline. In a later analysis, each TCR beta chain was defined by its CDR3 amino acid sequence together with its V-gene family, and reads lacking a unique V-gene family were excluded. A later analysis removed 592 highly shared, low-generation-probability nucleotide sequences to deal with suspected cross-contamination and a sequencing artifact. For each public chain, a later analysis derived a clonal expansion index from normalized ranks of inferred template counts within each repertoire. In a later analysis, generation probabilities were computed using a VDJ recombination model fitted to out-of-frame rearrangements, and the results were checked against IGoR. In a later analysis, TCR-TCR, TCR-HLA and TCR-CMV co-occurrence was scored with hypergeometric tests, and a repertoire-size bias correction was applied to TCR pairs. False discovery rates were estimated in a later analysis by permuting HLA or CMV assignments 20 times. In a later analysis, co-occurring TCRs were grouped using DBSCAN, with TCRdist sequence similarity added in when clustering inside HLA-allele-positive subsets. For co-occurrence clustering, repertoires with fewer than 30,000 or more than 120,000 public chains were excluded, along with about five repertoires with anomalous nucleotide sharing. TCRdb stores this immuneACCESS table with in-frame sequences only. Part of the clones is absent; in the studies checked, under half of the shortfall reflects unresolved V genes, and no reason is known for the rest. V, J and clone size were drawn from that table, and D and trimming were deduced from the DNA. The table for this sample shows just over 80,000 clones. The ten largest clones capture around 1.1% of the sample.

Recombination joined TRBV30 with TRBJ1-3; TRBD1 is possibly the D segment (6 matching bases). The origin of this receptor is a young woman in good health and CMV-seronegative. The source material was PBMCs. The DNA sequence is given as TGTGCCTGGAAGGGGGGGGCGGGGAACTCTGGAAACACCATATATTTT. Its product reads: CAWKGGAGNSGNTIYF.